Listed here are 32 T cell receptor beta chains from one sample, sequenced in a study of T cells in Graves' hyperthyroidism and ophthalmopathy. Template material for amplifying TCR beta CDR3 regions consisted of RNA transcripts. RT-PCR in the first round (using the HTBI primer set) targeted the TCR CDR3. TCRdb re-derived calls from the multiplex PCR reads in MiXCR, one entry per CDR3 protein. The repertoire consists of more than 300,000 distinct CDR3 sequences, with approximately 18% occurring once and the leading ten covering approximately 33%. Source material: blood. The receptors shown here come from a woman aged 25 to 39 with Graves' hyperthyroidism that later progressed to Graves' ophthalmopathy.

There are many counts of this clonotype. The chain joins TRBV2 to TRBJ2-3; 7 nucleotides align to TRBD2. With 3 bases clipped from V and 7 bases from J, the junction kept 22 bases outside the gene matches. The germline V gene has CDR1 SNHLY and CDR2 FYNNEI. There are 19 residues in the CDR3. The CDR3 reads CASSDGARKLARLMYTQYF. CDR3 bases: TGTGCCAGCAGTGATGGGGCCCGTAAACTAGCGCGGCTCATGTATACGCAGTATTTT.

CDR3 sequence: CASSLSSGVGQPQHF. CDR3 DNA sequence: TGTGCCAGCAGCTTATCATCAGGGGTCGGTCAGCCCCAGCATTTT. The V gene is TRBV7-2, the J gene TRBJ1-5; TRBD1 might be the D (6 bases). Trimming took off 2 bases at V and 6 bases at J, with 14 bases between the two ends. The germline V gene has CDR1 SGHTA and CDR2 FQGNSA. This CDR3 is 15 amino acids long.

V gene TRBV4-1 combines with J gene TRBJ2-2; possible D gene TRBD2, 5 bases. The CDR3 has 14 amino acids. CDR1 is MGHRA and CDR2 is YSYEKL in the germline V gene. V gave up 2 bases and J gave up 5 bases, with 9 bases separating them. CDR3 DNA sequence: TGCGCCAGCAGCCAATTGGAGCGGACCGGGGAGCTGTTTTTT. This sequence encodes CASSQLERTGELFF.

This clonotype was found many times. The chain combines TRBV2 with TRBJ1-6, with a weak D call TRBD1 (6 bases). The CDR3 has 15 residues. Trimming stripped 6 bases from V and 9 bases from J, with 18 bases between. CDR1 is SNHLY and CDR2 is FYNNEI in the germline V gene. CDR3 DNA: TGTGCCAGCAGATCTCTCACCGGGGGGGCTTCACCCCTCCACTTT. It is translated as CASRSLTGGASPLHF. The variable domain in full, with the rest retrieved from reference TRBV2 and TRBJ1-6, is EPEVTQTPSHQVTQMGQEVILRCVPISNHLYFYWYRQILGQKVEFLVSFYNNEISEKSEIFDDQFSVERPDGSNFTLKIRSTKLEDSAMYFCASRSLTGGASPLHFGNGTRLTVT.

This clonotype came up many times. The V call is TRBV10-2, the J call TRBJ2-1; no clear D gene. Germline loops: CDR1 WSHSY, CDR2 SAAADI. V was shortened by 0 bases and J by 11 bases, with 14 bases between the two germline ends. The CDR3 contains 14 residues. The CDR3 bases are TGCGCCAGCAGTGAGTCGATTGGAGTTAGTAAGCAGTTCTTC. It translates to CASSESIGVSKQFF.

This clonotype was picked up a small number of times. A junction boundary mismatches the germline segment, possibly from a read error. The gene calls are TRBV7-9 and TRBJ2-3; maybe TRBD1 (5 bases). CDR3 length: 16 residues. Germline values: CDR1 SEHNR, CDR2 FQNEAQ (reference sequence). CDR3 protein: CANSPPQGFSTDTQYF. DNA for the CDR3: TGTGCCAACAGCCCCCCGCAGGGCTTCAGCACAGATACGCAGTATTTT.

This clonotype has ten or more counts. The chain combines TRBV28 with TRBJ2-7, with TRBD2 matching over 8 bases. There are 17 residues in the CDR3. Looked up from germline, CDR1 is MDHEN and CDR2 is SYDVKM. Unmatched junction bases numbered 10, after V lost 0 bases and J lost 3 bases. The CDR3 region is CASSLWAGREHSYEQYF. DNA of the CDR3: TGTGCCAGCAGTTTATGGGCCGGGAGGGAGCACAGCTACGAGCAGTACTTC. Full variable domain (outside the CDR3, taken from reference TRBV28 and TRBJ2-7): DVKVTQSSRYLVKRTGEKVFLECVQDMDHENMFWYRQDPGLGLRLIYFSYDVKMKEKGDIPEGYSVSREKKERFSLILESASTNQTSMYLCASSLWAGREHSYEQYFGPGTRLTVT.

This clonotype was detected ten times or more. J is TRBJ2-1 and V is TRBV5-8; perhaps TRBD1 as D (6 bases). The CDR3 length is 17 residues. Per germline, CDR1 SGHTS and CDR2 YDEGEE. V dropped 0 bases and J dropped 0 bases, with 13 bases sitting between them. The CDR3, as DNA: TGTGCCAGCAGCTTGGTTGGGGGCCGGAACTCCTACAATGAGCAGTTCTTC. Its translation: CASSLVGGRNSYNEQFF.

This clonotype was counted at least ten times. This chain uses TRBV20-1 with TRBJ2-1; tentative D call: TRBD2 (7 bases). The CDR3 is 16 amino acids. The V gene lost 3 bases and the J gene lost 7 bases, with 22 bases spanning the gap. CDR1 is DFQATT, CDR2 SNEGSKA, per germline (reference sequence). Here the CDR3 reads CSARSPRGADVNEQFF. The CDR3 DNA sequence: TGCAGTGCTAGGTCTCCTCGGGGGGCCGATGTAAATGAGCAGTTCTTC.

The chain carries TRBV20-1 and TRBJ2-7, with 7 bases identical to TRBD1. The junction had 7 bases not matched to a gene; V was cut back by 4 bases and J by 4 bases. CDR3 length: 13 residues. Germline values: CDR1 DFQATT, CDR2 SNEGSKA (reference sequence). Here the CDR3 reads CSAKDRVTYEQYF. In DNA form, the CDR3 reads TGCAGTGCTAAAGACAGGGTTACGTACGAGCAGTACTTC.

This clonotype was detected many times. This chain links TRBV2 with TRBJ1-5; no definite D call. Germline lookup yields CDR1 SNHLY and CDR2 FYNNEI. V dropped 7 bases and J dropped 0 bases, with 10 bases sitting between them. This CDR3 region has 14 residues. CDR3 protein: CASKEAYSNQPQHF. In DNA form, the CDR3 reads TGTGCCAGCAAGGAGGCCTATAGCAATCAGCCCCAGCATTTT.

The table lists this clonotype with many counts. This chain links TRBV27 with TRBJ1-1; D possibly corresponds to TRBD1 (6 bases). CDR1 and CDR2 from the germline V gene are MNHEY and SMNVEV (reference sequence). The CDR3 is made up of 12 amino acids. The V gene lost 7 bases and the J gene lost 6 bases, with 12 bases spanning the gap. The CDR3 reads CASKGGGPEAFF. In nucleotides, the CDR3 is TGTGCCAGCAAGGGGGGGGGCCCTGAAGCTTTCTTT.

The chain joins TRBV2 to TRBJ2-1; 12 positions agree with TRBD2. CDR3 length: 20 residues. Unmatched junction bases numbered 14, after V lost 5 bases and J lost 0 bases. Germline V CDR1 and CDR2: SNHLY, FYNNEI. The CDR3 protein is CASSSPSGRALQSSYNEQFF. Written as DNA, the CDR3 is TGTGCCAGCAGTTCCCCTAGCGGGAGGGCTCTTCAAAGCTCCTACAATGAGCAGTTCTTC. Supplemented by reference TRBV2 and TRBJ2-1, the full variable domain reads EPEVTQTPSHQVTQMGQEVILRCVPISNHLYFYWYRQILGQKVEFLVSFYNNEISEKSEIFDDQFSVERPDGSNFTLKIRSTKLEDSAMYFCASSSPSGRALQSSYNEQFFGPGTRLTVL.

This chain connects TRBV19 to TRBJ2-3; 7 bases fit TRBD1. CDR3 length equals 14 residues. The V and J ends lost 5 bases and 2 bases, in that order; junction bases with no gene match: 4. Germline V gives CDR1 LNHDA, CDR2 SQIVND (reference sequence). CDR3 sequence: CASSRTGPTDTQYF. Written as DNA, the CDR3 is TGTGCCAGTAGTCGGACAGGCCCCACAGATACGCAGTATTTT.

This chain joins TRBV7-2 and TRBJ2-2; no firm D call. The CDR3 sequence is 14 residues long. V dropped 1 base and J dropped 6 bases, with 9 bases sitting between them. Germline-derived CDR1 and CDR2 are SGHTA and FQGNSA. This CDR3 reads CASSLGYGAGELFF. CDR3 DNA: TGTGCCAGCAGCTTAGGCTATGGCGCCGGGGAGCTGTTTTTT. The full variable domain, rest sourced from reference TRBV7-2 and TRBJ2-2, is GAGVSQSPSNKVTEKGKDVELRCDPISGHTALYWYRQSLGQGLEFLIYFQGNSAPDKSGLPSDRFSAERTGGSVSTLTIQRTQQEDSAVYLCASSLGYGAGELFFGEGSRLTVL.

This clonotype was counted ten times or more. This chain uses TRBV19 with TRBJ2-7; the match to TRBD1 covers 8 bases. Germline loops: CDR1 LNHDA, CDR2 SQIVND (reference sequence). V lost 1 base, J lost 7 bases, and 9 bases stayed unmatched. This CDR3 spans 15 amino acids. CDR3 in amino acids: CASSIATGGPREQYF. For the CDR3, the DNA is TGTGCCAGTAGTATAGCCACAGGGGGTCCGAGGGAGCAGTACTTC.

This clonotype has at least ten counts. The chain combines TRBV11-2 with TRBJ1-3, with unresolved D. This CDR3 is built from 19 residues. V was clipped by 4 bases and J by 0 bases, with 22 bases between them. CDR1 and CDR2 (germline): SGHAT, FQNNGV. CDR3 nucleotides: TGTGCCAGCAGCTCTTTGGTGTTAGGCCCCCGTAACTCTGGAAACACCATATATTTT. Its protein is CASSSLVLGPRNSGNTIYF.

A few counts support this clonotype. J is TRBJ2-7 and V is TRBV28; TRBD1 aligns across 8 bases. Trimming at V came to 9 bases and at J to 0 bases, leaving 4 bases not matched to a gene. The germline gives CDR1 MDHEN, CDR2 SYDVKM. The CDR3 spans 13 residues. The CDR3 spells CASCGQGSYEQYF. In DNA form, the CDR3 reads TGTGCCAGTTGCGGACAGGGCTCCTACGAGCAGTACTTC.

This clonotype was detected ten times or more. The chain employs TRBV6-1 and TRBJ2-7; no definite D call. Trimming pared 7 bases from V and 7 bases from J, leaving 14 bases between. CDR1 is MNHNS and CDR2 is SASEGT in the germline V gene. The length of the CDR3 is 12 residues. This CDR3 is CASTQNAAEQYF. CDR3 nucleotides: TGTGCCAGCACCCAAAATGCAGCGGAGCAGTACTTC.

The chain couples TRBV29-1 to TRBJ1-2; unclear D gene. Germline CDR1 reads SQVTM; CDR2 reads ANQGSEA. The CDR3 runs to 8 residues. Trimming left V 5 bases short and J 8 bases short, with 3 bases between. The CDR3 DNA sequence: TGCAGCGTTCGAGGCTACACCTTC. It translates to CSVRGYTF.

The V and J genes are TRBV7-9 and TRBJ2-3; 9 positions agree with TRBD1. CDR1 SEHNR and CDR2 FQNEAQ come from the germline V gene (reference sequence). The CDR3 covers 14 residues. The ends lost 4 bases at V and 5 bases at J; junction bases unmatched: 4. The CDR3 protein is CASSSGQGGDTQYF. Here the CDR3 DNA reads TGTGCCAGCAGCTCGGGACAGGGCGGAGATACGCAGTATTTT.

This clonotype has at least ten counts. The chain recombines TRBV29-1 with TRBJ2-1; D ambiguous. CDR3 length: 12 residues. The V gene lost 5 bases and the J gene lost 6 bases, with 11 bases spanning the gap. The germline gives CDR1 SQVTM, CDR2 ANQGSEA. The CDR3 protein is CSVSSPGNEQFF. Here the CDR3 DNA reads TGCAGCGTTAGTTCCCCGGGCAATGAGCAGTTCTTC.

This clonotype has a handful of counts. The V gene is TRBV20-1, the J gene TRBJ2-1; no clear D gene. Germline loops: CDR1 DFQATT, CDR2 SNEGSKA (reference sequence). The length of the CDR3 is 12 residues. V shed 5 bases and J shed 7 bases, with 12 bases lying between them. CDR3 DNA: TGCAGTGCTTCAAGACCCAGAAATGAGCAGTTCTTC. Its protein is CSASRPRNEQFF.

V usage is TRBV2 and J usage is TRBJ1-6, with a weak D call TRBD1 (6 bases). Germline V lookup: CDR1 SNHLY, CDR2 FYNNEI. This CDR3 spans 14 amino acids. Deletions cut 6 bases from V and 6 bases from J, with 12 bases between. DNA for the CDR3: TGTGCCAGCAGCAGGCAGGGGCCTAATTCACCCCTCCACTTT. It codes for CASSRQGPNSPLHF. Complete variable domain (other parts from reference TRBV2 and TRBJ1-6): EPEVTQTPSHQVTQMGQEVILRCVPISNHLYFYWYRQILGQKVEFLVSFYNNEISEKSEIFDDQFSVERPDGSNFTLKIRSTKLEDSAMYFCASSRQGPNSPLHFGNGTRLTVT.

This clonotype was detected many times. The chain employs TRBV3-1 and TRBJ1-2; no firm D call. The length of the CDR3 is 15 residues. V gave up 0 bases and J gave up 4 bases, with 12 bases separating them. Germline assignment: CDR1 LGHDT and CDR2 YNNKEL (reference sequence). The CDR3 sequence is CASSQEREPLYGYTF. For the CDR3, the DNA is TGTGCCAGCAGCCAAGAACGAGAGCCCCTCTATGGCTACACCTTC. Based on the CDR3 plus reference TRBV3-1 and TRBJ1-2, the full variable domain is DTAVSQTPKYLVTQMGNDKSIKCEQNLGHDTMYWYKQDSKKFLKIMFSYNNKELIINETVPNRFSPKSPDKAHLNLHINSLELGDSAVYFCASSQEREPLYGYTFGSGTRLTVV.

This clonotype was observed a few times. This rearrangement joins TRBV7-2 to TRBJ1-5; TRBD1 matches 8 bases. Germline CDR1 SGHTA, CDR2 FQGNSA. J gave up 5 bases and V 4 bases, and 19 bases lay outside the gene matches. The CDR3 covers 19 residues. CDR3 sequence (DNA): TGTGCCAGCAGCTACAGCTATGTGGGGACAGGTCGATTCTATCAGCCCCAGCATTTT. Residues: CASSYSYVGTGRFYQPQHF.

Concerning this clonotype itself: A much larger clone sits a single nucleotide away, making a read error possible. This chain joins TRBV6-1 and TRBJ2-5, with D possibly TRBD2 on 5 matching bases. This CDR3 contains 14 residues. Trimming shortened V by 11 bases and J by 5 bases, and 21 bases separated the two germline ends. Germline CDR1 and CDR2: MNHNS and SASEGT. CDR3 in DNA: TGTGCCTGCATTCCAGAGAGGGTTTGGGAGACCCAGTACTTC. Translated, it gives CACIPERVWETQYF.

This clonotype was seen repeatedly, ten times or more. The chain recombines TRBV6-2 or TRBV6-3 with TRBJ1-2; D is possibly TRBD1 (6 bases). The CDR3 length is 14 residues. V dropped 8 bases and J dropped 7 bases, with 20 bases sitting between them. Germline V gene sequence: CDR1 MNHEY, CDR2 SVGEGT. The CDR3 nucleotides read TGTGCCAGCCTCCAAATCAACAGGGTACCTGGCTACACCTTC. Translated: CASLQINRVPGYTF.

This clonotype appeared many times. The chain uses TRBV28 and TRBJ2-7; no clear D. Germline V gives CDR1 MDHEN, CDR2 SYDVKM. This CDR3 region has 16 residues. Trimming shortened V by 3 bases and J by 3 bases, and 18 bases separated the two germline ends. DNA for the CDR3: TGTGCCAGCAGTTTGTTTGTCGGCGCAGGCCGCTACGAGCAGTACTTC. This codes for CASSLFVGAGRYEQYF.

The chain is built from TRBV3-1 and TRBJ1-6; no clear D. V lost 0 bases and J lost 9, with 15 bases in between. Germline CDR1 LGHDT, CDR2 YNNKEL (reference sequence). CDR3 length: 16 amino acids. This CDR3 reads CASSQDLGGSGSPLHF. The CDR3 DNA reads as TGTGCCAGCAGCCAAGATCTGGGAGGATCAGGTTCACCCCTCCACTTT.

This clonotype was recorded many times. CDR3: CASSTGLAGGTDTQYF. In DNA, the CDR3 is TGTGCCAGCAGCACGGGACTAGCGGGGGGCACAGATACGCAGTATTTT. This chain uses TRBV7-2 with TRBJ2-3; TRBD2 matches 14 bases. The J segment lost 1 base and the V segment lost 5 bases, leaving 2 bases of the junction unmatched. Germline CDR1 and CDR2: SGHTA and FQGNSA. The CDR3 is made up of 16 amino acids.

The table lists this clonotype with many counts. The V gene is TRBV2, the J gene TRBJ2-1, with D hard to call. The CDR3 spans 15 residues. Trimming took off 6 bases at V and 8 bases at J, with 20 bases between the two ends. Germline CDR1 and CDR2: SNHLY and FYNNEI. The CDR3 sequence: CASSPNIPEVYEQFF. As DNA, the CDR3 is TGTGCCAGCAGCCCAAACATTCCCGAAGTGTATGAGCAGTTCTTC.